This TCR beta chain was found in a study of shared clonotypes between healthy human individuals. At the level of the study: Each donor had three CD4 naive, three CD4 memory, two CD8 naive and one CD8 memory plate.

The CDR3 extends over 13 amino acids. Germline assignment: CDR1 SSHAT and CDR2 FNYEAQ (reference sequence). Details on this clone: Mismatch with germline at one junction end may stem from a read error. The sample has other DNA sequences that encode this CDR3 too.

Template for every sorted-subset replicate PCR totaled approximately 0.2 ug DNA, 30,000 to 35,000 T cell genomes. Measured with immunoSEQ multiplex PCR; TCRdb has only the in-frame clones, and not every one. The table lists roughly 2.5 million clones, over 85% of them singletons. The V call is TRBV7-7, the J call TRBJ2-5; D is tentatively TRBD1 or TRBD2 (5 bases each). The source material was naive CD4+ T cells sorted from blood. Subset indicated: CD45RA+ positively selected. The TCR sequence derives from a man younger than 35 in good health. CDR3 sequence (DNA): TGTGCTAGCAGCTTAGAAGGGACGGGGACCCAGTACTTC. Amino acids: CASSLEGTGTQYF.